This TCR beta chain was identified in a study of blood T cells in healthy people across ages (dated by TCRdb to the mid-2010s). A note on the overall study: In model experiments, template switching captured about one uniquely barcoded TCR beta cDNA molecule for every two T cells. To track age-related changes in TCR beta repertoire diversity, the study relied on deep sequencing normalized with unique cDNA molecular identifiers. Four age groups were formed from the donors: young (average 16 years), middle-aged (around 37), aged (around 62) and long-lived (roughly 81). Two additional independent replicas of 1 million unique cDNA reads from the same blood draw were analyzed for two donors (one aged 18 to 29 and one aged 80 or older). What the research found in general, with its limitations: Donor CMV infection status was unknown, potentially confounding age-related changes in expanded clonotypes. Compared with the aged group, the long-lived group had more naive CD4+ T cells, fewer expanded clones and increased TCR diversity, suggesting age selection. Conclusive comparison of naive and antigen-experienced compartments was prevented by the profiling of bulk unsorted PBMCs. The percentage of naive T cells measured by flow cytometry correlated strongly with observed TCR beta diversity. Observed TCR beta diversity per million T cells fell roughly linearly with age, and a significant reduction was already apparent by age around 39. Total diversity estimates from one million sequenced T cells were considered lower bounds and underestimates.

The receptor library was made with 5' RACE. TCRdb shows the sequencer as Illumina HiSeq 2500. A second PCR of roughly 7 to 12 cycles was run with a J-beta primer mix and a sample-barcoded 5' primer. A template-switch 5' adaptor carrying 12 random nucleotides introduced a unique molecular identifier onto each TCR beta cDNA molecule. Each sample yielded at least 2.5 million CDR3-containing paired-end reads. First-strand cDNA was synthesized from all RNA with the Mint cDNA synthesis kit, primed by a TRBC-specific oligonucleotide. Following uracil-DNA glycosylase treatment, a first 18-cycle PCR with universal primers M1SS and BC2_uni_R was performed on all cDNA. As for the original processing: Normalization of each sample was performed by random selection of 1 million high-quality reads, each carrying a distinct molecular identifier. Reads sharing molecular identifiers were discarded rather than binned into consensus sequences. MiTCR, run with a Q25 quality threshold and the strictest error-elimination algorithm, handled CDR3 identification, clonotype clustering and error correction. A nonparametric unseen species model with Euler transformation was used to estimate a lower bound on total TCR beta diversity. TCRdb trimmed the raw reads at Q25, called clones with MiXCR and kept productive beta chains. Identical CDR3 proteins give one entry, which carries the most common genes and DNA. What appears here as the V and J calls and clone size reflects TCRdb's work, not the paper's. The sample yields more than 600,000 distinct CDR3 sequences; approximately 25% were counted once. Jointly, the top ten make up 8% to 10% of the sample.

Notes on this clonotype: Its antigen is still unknown. No base quality values were provided; no much bigger clone lies one nucleotide off.

Donors were 39 systemically healthy Caucasian individuals from Russia aged roughly 6 to 100 years. Each donor gave about 10 milliliters of peripheral blood, drawn into EDTA-treated Vacutainer tubes. Ficoll-Paque density-gradient centrifugation was used to isolate PBMCs, with at least 6.5 million per sample. Trizol reagent was used to extract total RNA from the PBMCs, yielding at least 5.5 micrograms per sample. For every donor, flow cytometry on a PBMC aliquot measured the percentage of naive CD45RAhigh/CD27high T cells. Its CDR3 holds 18 amino acids, cysteine through phenylalanine. The kept DNA is CDR3 alone, 54 bases in frame from the first base. According to the germline V gene (reference sequence), CDR1 reads DFQATT and CDR2 reads SNEGSKA. Compared with germline, V lacks 1 base and J lacks 0 bases; bases without a gene match: 9. The sample was also reused in another study, on T cells of mothers and their children. The second investigation adds: The donors were nine systemically healthy Caucasian individuals, made up of three mothers and their six children. cDNA synthesis consumed the entire amount of extracted RNA, loaded at 1.5 ug RNA in each 15 ul reaction. In the second PCR, the M1S primer introduced both the sample barcodes and 2-4 random nucleotides. Over 8 million TCR beta CDR3 reads came from each mother, compared with millions of reads from each child. Thymic selection similarly shapes TCR recombination output in related and unrelated pairs, with minor effect from inherited differences. Normalized repertoire overlap in related mother-child pairs was always slightly higher than in unrelated mother-child pairs, but the difference was never significant. Persistent microchimeric T cell clones were not detected, at a sensitivity of 85 to 100 clones per million clonotypes. Deep NGS was used in the study to compare the TCR beta repertoires of mothers and children and to look for features that separate related mother-child pairs from unrelated individuals. The mean age was about 40 +/- 4 years for the mothers and roughly 10 +/- 4 years for the children. Libraries were sequenced on Illumina HiSeq 2000 with 100+100 nt paired-end reads after adapter ligation with NEBNext reagents. To prevent cross-contamination, the mother and child libraries were prepared a month apart and were sequenced in separate runs. For each donor, between roughly 450,000 and 2,200,000 distinct TCR beta clonotypes were identified. Naive TCR beta clonotypes were estimated from low-frequency clonotypes matched to each donor's FACS-determined naive share, without sorting.

The receptor comes from a boy younger than 18 in good health. This receptor chain uses TRBV20-1 and TRBJ1-6, with 7 junctional bases fitting TRBD1. The sequenced sample was blood. The DNA is TGCAGTGCTAGAGTGGGGACAGCGACCTTCTCCTATAATTCACCCCTCCACTTT. It is translated as CSARVGTATFSYNSPLHF.